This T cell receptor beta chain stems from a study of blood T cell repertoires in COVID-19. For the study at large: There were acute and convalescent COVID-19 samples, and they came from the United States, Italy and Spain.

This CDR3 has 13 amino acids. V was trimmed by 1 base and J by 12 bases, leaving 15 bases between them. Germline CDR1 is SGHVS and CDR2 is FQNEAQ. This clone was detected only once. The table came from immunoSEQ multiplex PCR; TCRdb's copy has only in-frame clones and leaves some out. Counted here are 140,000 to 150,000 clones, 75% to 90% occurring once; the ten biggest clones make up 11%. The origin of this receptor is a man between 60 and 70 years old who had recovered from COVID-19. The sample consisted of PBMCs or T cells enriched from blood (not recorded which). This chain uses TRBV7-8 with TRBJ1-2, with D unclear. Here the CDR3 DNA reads TGTGCCAGCAGCTTAGGCCCCCGTAGCCTAGACACCTTC. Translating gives CASSLGPRSLDTF.